The present TCR beta chain was sequenced within a study of blood T cell repertoires in COVID-19. Looking at the study overall: Spain, Italy and the United States supplied samples that represented acute and convalescent COVID-19. Sample material is recorded as cDNA or gDNA derived from T cells, B-cell-depleted T cells, or PBMCs.

In the source study's methods: Amplification from reference gene primers served as the basis for estimated nucleated cell counts. Sequencing was performed with immunoSEQ multiplex PCR; in TCRdb, only in-frame clones are kept and a portion is missing. Clone size and V and J calls were adopted from that table, with D and trimming inferred from the DNA. The repertoire has about 230,000 clones, over 65% of them found once; the top ten carry 2.6%. The junction had 4 bases not matched to a gene; V was cut back by 6 bases and J by 3 bases. The germline gives CDR1 KGHSH, CDR2 LQKENI. The CDR3 runs to 13 residues.

Sequencing was done on a sample of peripheral blood. This receptor was taken from a woman aged 70 to 79 with active or convalescent COVID-19. This chain uses TRBV18 with TRBJ1-2; 7 bases line up with TRBD1. CDR3 DNA sequence: TGTGCCAGCTCCTTCGGACAGGACTATGGCTACACCTTC. It yields the protein CASSFGQDYGYTF.